The T cell receptor (beta chain) under discussion was sequenced for a study of T cells in Graves' hyperthyroidism and ophthalmopathy. Looking at the study overall: At the time of initial diagnosis and before any treatment, peripheral blood was collected. Findings and limits, study-wide: In blood, most of the thyroid clonotypes expanded above 0.001 were also present. For ophthalmopathy, model prediction preceded onset by a median around 7 months.

This CDR3 comprises 15 residues. Germline V lookup: CDR1 MRHNA, CDR2 SNTAGT. Germline trimming cut 2 bases from V and 4 bases from J; bases unmatched to any gene: 0. This clonotype was counted at least ten times. The antigen remains undetermined. Amplified TCR beta CDR3 regions derived from RNA transcripts. The primer set for the first-round RT-PCR of the TCR CDR3 was HTBI. TCRdb itself ran the multiplex PCR reads through MiXCR, one entry per CDR3 protein. The profile shows about 400,000 distinct CDR3 sequences, about 14% of them singletons. The chain uses TRBV6-4 and TRBJ2-2, with 11 bases matching TRBD1. Sequenced material: blood. This clonotype originated in a man aged 45-65 years with Graves' ophthalmopathy. DNA of the CDR3: TGTGCCAGCAGTGACGGGACAGGGGGCACCGGGGAGCTGTTTTTT. This gives the protein CASSDGTGGTGELFF.